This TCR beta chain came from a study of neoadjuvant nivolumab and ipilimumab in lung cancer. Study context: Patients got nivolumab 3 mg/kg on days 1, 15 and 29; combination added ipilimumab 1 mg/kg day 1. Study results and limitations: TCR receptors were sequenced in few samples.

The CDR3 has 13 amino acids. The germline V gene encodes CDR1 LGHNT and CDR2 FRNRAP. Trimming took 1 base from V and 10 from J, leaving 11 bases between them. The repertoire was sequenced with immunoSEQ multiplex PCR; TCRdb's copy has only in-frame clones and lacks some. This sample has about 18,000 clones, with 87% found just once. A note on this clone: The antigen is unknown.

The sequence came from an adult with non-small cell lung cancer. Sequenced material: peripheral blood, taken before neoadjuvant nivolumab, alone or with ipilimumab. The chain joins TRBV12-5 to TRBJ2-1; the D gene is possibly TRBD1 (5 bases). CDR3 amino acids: CASGLGGAREQFF. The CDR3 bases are TGTGCTAGTGGTTTGGGTGGGGCACGGGAGCAGTTCTTC.